In its sample, the clone carrying this TCR beta chain was seen once. Its specificity is unknown. Assay: immunoSEQ multiplex PCR; the TCRdb copy retains only in-frame clones and omits some. The data contain about 2.4 million clones, approximately 92% of them singletons. These data come from a study of shared clonotypes between healthy human individuals. Broader study findings: The diversity represented, both genetic and in exposure history, was limited by few donors.

Looked up from germline, CDR1 is SGHTA and CDR2 is FQGNSA. Losses at the gene ends were 5 bases for V and 5 bases for J; bases not matched to a gene: 10. CDR3 length equals 15 residues. The sequencing sample was made of naive CD4+ T cells sorted from blood. Documented subset: CD45RA+ positively selected. This receptor was obtained from a man aged 18 to 29 in good health. The chain combines TRBV7-2 with TRBJ2-3; 7 bases line up with TRBD1. The CDR3 region has the DNA TGTGCCAGCAGCCGACAGGGTACGGCTGAAGATACGCAGTATTTT. Translating gives CASSRQGTAEDTQYF.